This paragraph reports one TCR beta chain. Looked up from germline, CDR1 is MNHNS and CDR2 is SASEGT. Trimming shortened V by 3 bases and J by 2 bases, and 8 bases separated the two germline ends. CDR3 size: 14 residues. Sequenced by immunoSEQ multiplex PCR; TCRdb stores in-frame clones only, minus some. The sample carries approximately 160,000 clones, 84% recorded once. This sample is part of a study of blood T cell repertoires in COVID-19. On the study more broadly: T cells, B-cell-depleted T cells, or PBMCs provided the cDNA or gDNA that served as material.

The source is a woman between 45 and 65 years old in a cohort sampled during active or convalescent COVID-19. The chain couples TRBV6-1 to TRBJ1-5, with D hard to call. What was sequenced was peripheral blood. The CDR3 reads CASSERRGNQPQHF. CDR3 nucleotide sequence: TGTGCCAGCAGTGAGCGGAGGGGCAATCAGCCCCAGCATTTT.